This TCR beta chain was recorded in a study of blood T cell repertoires in COVID-19. There are 12 residues in the CDR3. V was pared by 5 bases and J by 3 bases, with 7 bases between. TCRdb keeps only in-frame clones here, not all; method: immunoSEQ multiplex PCR. The data contain approximately 250,000 clones, 86% of them singletons. The rearrangement uses TRBV12-3 or TRBV12-4 and TRBJ2-5, with a weak D call TRBD1 (5 bases). The clonotype originates from a man in his forties or fifties with active or convalescent COVID-19. Sample: peripheral blood. In nucleotides, the CDR3 is TGTGCCAGCAGTCCGACAGAAGAGACCCAGTACTTC. Protein sequence: CASSPTEETQYF.